One sample yielded the 21 T cell receptor beta chains listed below, sequenced in a study of blood T cell repertoires in COVID-19. Libraries were prepared by immunoSEQ multiplex PCR; TCRdb keeps only in-frame clonotypes and omits some of them. The sample includes fewer than 200,000 clones, 80% to 85% of them seen just once. Specimen: peripheral blood. The receptor source for this set is a woman of 80 years or more with active or convalescent COVID-19.

A single count supports this clone. This chain connects TRBV18 to TRBJ1-3; unclear D gene. The V end was cut by 2 bases, the J end by 2 bases, with 4 bases between. This CDR3 spans 13 amino acids. Germline CDR1 KGHSH, CDR2 LQKENI. DNA of the CDR3: TGTGCCAGCTCACCAACTCCTGGAAACACCATATATTTT. It translates to CASSPTPGNTIYF.

This clone was seen only a few times. This chain connects TRBV4-3 to TRBJ2-1; a possible D gene is TRBD1 (6 bases). CDR3 length: 16 amino acids. Trimming took off 1 base at V and 4 bases at J, with 14 bases between the two ends. Germline lookup yields CDR1 LGHNA and CDR2 YSLEER. CDR3 in DNA: TGCGCCAGCAGCCAAGTAGCAGGGGCTAATTACAATGAGCAGTTCTTC. It codes for CASSQVAGANYNEQFF.

V and J are TRBV7-2 and TRBJ1-5, with a weak D call TRBD1 (5 bases). This CDR3 is built from 15 residues. Trimming took 5 bases from V and 2 from J, leaving 13 bases between them. Per germline, CDR1 SGHTA and CDR2 FQGNSA. The CDR3 DNA sequence: TGTGCCAGCAGCCCACCGCCGGGGGGCAATCAGCCCCAGCATTTT. It is translated as CASSPPPGGNQPQHF. Supplemented by reference TRBV7-2 and TRBJ1-5, the full variable domain reads GAGVSQSPSNKVTEKGKDVELRCDPISGHTALYWYRQSLGQGLEFLIYFQGNSAPDKSGLPSDRFSAERTGGSVSTLTIQRTQQEDSAVYLCASSPPPGGNQPQHFGDGTRLSIL.

The CDR3 loop is CASSPGTANQPQHF. CDR3 coding DNA: TGTGCCAGCAGCCCCGGGACAGCAAATCAGCCCCAGCATTTT. The chain combines TRBV7-2 with TRBJ1-5; TRBD1 matches 7 bases. Germline CDR1 is SGHTA and CDR2 is FQGNSA. Trimming at V came to 5 bases and at J to 4 bases, leaving 5 bases not matched to a gene. There are 14 residues in the CDR3.

V is TRBV2 and J is TRBJ1-6; no reliable D call. The CDR3 runs 13 residues. The V end was cut by 7 bases, the J end by 9 bases, with 13 bases between. The V gene's germline CDR1 is SNHLY and CDR2 FYNNEI. The CDR3 region is CASKPGWLSPLHF. The CDR3 nucleotides are TGTGCCAGCAAACCGGGGTGGCTTTCACCCCTCCACTTT. The full variable domain, completed using reference TRBV2 and TRBJ1-6, is EPEVTQTPSHQVTQMGQEVILRCVPISNHLYFYWYRQILGQKVEFLVSFYNNEISEKSEIFDDQFSVERPDGSNFTLKIRSTKLEDSAMYFCASKPGWLSPLHFGNGTRLTVT.

The chain is built from TRBV4-1 and TRBJ2-3; 8 bases match TRBD2. V shed 3 bases and J 4 bases; nucleotides not matched to a gene: 6. CDR1 and CDR2 from the germline V gene are MGHRA and YSYEKL. The CDR3 has 15 residues. Here the CDR3 DNA reads TGCGCCAGCAGCCAGGTGGGGACTAGGTCAGATACGCAGTATTTT. Translating it yields CASSQVGTRSDTQYF.

The rearrangement joins TRBV5-1 to TRBJ1-3; D uncertain. The germline V and J ends were trimmed by 1 base and 0 bases, with 11 bases remaining between them. This CDR3 has 16 residues. Germline loops: CDR1 SGHRS, CDR2 YFSETQ. CDR3 bases: TGCGCCAGCAGCTTGAATCCGCAGGACTCTGGAAACACCATATATTTT. Its translation: CASSLNPQDSGNTIYF.

CDR3 sequence reads: CASSLGLVNEQFF. The CDR3, as DNA: TGCGCCAGCAGCTTGGGACTAGTCAATGAGCAGTTCTTC. The chain joins TRBV5-1 to TRBJ2-1; perhaps TRBD2 as D (6 bases). The CDR3 runs 13 residues. The germline V gene has CDR1 SGHRS and CDR2 YFSETQ. Trimming took 0 bases from V and 6 from J, leaving 7 bases between them.

J is TRBJ1-3 and V is TRBV5-1, with TRBD1 matching over 9 bases. CDR1 and CDR2 (germline): SGHRS, YFSETQ. The CDR3 is 15 residues long. The V and J ends lost 2 bases and 4 bases, in that order; junction bases with no gene match: 4. The CDR3 bases are TGCGCCAGCAGCTTACAGGGGGCGCCCGGAAACACCATATATTTT. As protein: CASSLQGAPGNTIYF.

The chain is built from TRBV11-2 and TRBJ2-5, with TRBD1 matching 9 bases. This CDR3 comprises 15 residues. Losses at the gene ends were 5 bases for V and 2 bases for J; bases not matched to a gene: 6. Germline CDR1 SGHAT, CDR2 FQNNGV. Here the CDR3 DNA reads TGTGCCAGCAGCAATTTACAGGGGGCACAAGAGACCCAGTACTTC. Translated, it gives CASSNLQGAQETQYF.

The chain joins TRBV7-9 to TRBJ1-5, with TRBD1 matching over 9 bases. This CDR3 contains 16 residues. The germline gives CDR1 SEHNR, CDR2 FQNEAQ (reference sequence). With 6 bases clipped from V and 6 bases from J, the junction kept 12 bases outside the gene matches. The CDR3 region is CASSSGTGTEGQPQHF. CDR3 bases: TGTGCCAGCAGTTCTGGGACAGGGACGGAGGGTCAGCCCCAGCATTTT.

The sample holds one count of this clone. The gene calls are TRBV7-2 and TRBJ1-3; D remains unclear. Germline CDR1 SGHTA, CDR2 FQGNSA. There are 14 residues in the CDR3. V shed 6 bases and J shed 3 bases, with 12 bases lying between them. CDR3 loop: CASRERAGGNTIYF. The CDR3 DNA follows: TGTGCCAGCAGGGAAAGGGCGGGTGGAAACACCATATATTTT.

V usage is TRBV29-1 and J usage is TRBJ2-1, with 10 nucleotides matching TRBD2. After removal of 8 bases from V and 5 bases from J, the junction contained 6 bases not matched to a gene. Per germline, CDR1 SQVTM and CDR2 ANQGSEA. CDR3 length equals 13 residues. The CDR3 loop reads CSFSAGGHNEQFF. In DNA form, the CDR3 reads TGCAGCTTTTCAGCGGGGGGGCACAATGAGCAGTTCTTC.

On this clone itself: At one end, the junction sequence differs from germline, possibly due to a read error. The rearrangement uses TRBV30 and TRBJ1-1; the match to TRBD1 covers 7 bases. From germline, CDR1 is GTSNPN and CDR2 SVGIG (reference sequence). This CDR3 has 12 amino acids. The CDR3 loop is CAWSRQGGQGLF. The CDR3 nucleotides are TGTGCCTGGAGTAGACAGGGTGGCCAAGGGCTCTTT.

The V call is TRBV18, the J call TRBJ1-6; possibly TRBD1 for D (5 bases). Deletions cut 3 bases from V and 5 bases from J, with 5 bases between. Germline values: CDR1 KGHSH, CDR2 LQKENI. The CDR3 runs 13 residues. CDR3 in DNA: TGTGCCAGCTCACCCAGGGATAATTCACCCCTCCACTTT. It encodes CASSPRDNSPLHF.

This CDR3 reads CAWSVRDRLFF. The CDR3 DNA follows: TGTGCCTGGAGTGTACGTGACAGGCTGTTTTTT. The rearrangement joins TRBV30 to TRBJ1-4; a possible D gene is TRBD1 (6 bases). The CDR3 extends over 11 amino acids. CDR1 is GTSNPN, CDR2 SVGIG, per germline (reference sequence). V lost 0 bases and J 14 bases, leaving 10 bases between the germline ends. Drawing the rest from reference TRBV30 and TRBJ1-4, the complete variable domain is SQTIHQWPATLVQPVGSPLSLECTVEGTSNPNLYWYRQAAGRGLQLLFYSVGIGQISSEVPQNLSASRPQDRQFILSSKKLLLSDSGFYLCAWSVRDRLFFGSGTQLSVL.

This clone came up a few times. The same CDR3 also results from other DNA sequences found in this sample. The CDR3 region has the DNA TGTGCCAGCAGCGTAGATGGGAGCTCTGGAAACACCATATATTTT. Encoded protein: CASSVDGSSGNTIYF. V and J are TRBV9 and TRBJ1-3, with unresolved D. The V and J ends lost 0 bases and 0 bases respectively, with 7 bases between them. The CDR3 runs 15 residues. Germline lookup yields CDR1 SGDLS and CDR2 YYNGEE.

J is TRBJ2-1 and V is TRBV12-5; 7 bases fit TRBD1. V shed 6 bases and J 0 bases; nucleotides not matched to a gene: 5. There are 15 residues in the CDR3. From germline, CDR1 is LGHNT and CDR2 FRNRAP. The CDR3 bases are TGTGCTAGTGGGCTTGGACAGGCCTCCTACAATGAGCAGTTCTTC. Its translation: CASGLGQASYNEQFF.

The rearrangement uses TRBV6-5 and TRBJ1-1, with unresolved D. Germline CDR1 and CDR2: MNHEY and SVGAGI. The V gene lost 1 base and the J gene lost 6 bases, with 6 bases spanning the gap. This CDR3 is built from 12 residues. CDR3 sequence reads: CASSYLAAEAFF. CDR3 nucleotides: TGTGCCAGCAGTTACTTGGCAGCTGAAGCTTTCTTT.

V and J are TRBV10-1 and TRBJ2-3; the match to TRBD2 covers 15 bases. This CDR3 contains 20 residues. Trimming took 7 bases from V and 4 from J; bases not matched to a gene: 18. The V gene's germline CDR1 is WNHNN and CDR2 SYGVQD (reference sequence). The CDR3: CASTGLAGGPNWLIADTQYF. The CDR3 DNA follows: TGCGCCAGCACCGGACTAGCGGGGGGGCCGAACTGGTTAATCGCAGATACGCAGTATTTT.

Notes on this clone: A read error may be the cause here, since a much bigger clone is one base away. Other DNA sequences in the same sample also yield this CDR3. This chain links TRBV6-2 or TRBV6-3 with TRBJ1-1; weak D call: TRBD1 (6 bases). The germline gives CDR1 MNHEY, CDR2 SVGEGT. Trimming removed 4 bases at V and 4 bases at J, with 10 bases between. This CDR3 contains 13 residues. In nucleotides, the CDR3 is TGTGCCAGCAGTTCCCGGGACACCACTGAAGCTTTCTTT. Translation gives CASSSRDTTEAFF.